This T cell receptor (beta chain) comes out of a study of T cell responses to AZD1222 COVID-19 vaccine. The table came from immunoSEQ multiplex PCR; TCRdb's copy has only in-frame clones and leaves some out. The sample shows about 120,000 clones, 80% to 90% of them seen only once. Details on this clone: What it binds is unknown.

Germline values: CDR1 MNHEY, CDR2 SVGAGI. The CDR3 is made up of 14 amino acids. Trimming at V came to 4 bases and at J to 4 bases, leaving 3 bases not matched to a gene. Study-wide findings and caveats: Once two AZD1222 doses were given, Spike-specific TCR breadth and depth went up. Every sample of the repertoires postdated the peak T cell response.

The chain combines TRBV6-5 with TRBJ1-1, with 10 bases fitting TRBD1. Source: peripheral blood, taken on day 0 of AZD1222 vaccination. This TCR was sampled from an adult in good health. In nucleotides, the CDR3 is TGTGCCAGCAGTTCGACAGGGGGCATCACTGAAGCTTTCTTT. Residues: CASSSTGGITEAFF.